These 26 T cell receptor beta chains originate from one sample sequenced in a study of cytomegalovirus exposure and HLA in healthy donors. This PCR relied on a set of 60 Vbeta primers and 13 Jbeta primers. Profiling relied on immunoSEQ multiplex PCR, and the TCRdb table lists in-frame clones only, not all of them. The sample records 150,000 or so clones, 79% being singletons. Material for sequencing was PBMCs. Receptors originate from a man aged 30 to 39 in good health and CMV-seropositive.

J is TRBJ1-2 and V is TRBV7-2; 7 bases are shared with TRBD1. The junction had 5 bases not matched to a gene; V was cut back by 5 bases and J by 8 bases. In germline, CDR1 is SGHTA, CDR2 FQGNSA. The CDR3 spans 12 residues. The DNA for the CDR3 is TGTGCCAGCAGCCCAGGGGGGAGAGGCTACACCTTC. Translating gives CASSPGGRGYTF.

The chain recombines TRBV9 with TRBJ2-1, with D hard to call. The V end lost 0 bases, the J end lost 5 bases, and 6 bases lay between the germline ends. The CDR3 consists of 13 residues. Germline-derived CDR1 and CDR2 are SGDLS and YYNGEE. The CDR3 loop reads CASSVENNNEQFF. For the CDR3, the DNA is TGTGCCAGCAGCGTAGAAAATAACAATGAGCAGTTCTTC.

The chain combines TRBV7-6 with TRBJ2-6; D is unclear. V shed 5 bases and J shed 2 bases, with 13 bases lying between them. The CDR3 runs to 16 residues. Germline CDR1 reads SGHVS; CDR2 reads FNYEAQ. CDR3 sequence reads: CASSEMISAGANVLTF. The CDR3 DNA is TGTGCCAGCAGCGAGATGATATCGGCTGGGGCCAACGTCCTGACTTTC.

The chain recombines TRBV11-2 with TRBJ1-4; D might be TRBD1 (6 bases). The CDR3 length is 14 residues. The germline CDR1 and CDR2 sequences are SGHAT and FQNNGV. Trimming cost V 4 bases and J 4 bases, with 10 bases left between them. The CDR3 protein is CASSSTGINEKLFF. CDR3 nucleotides: TGTGCCAGCAGCTCGACAGGAATTAATGAAAAACTGTTTTTT. The variable domain in full, with the rest retrieved from reference TRBV11-2 and TRBJ1-4, is EAGVAQSPRYKIIEKRQSVAFWCNPISGHATLYWYQQILGQGPKLLIQFQNNGVVDDSQLPKDRFSAERLKGVDSTLKIQPAKLEDSAVYLCASSSTGINEKLFFGSGTQLSVL.

This rearrangement joins TRBV5-4 to TRBJ2-7; D may be TRBD2 (6 bases). The V end was cut by 0 bases, the J end by 3 bases, with 10 bases between. CDR3 length equals 14 residues. Germline V lookup: CDR1 SGHNT, CDR2 YYREEE (reference sequence). CDR3: CASSLEQEGYEQYF. The CDR3 nucleotides read TGTGCCAGCAGCTTGGAACAGGAGGGCTACGAGCAGTACTTC.

This clone was found once. V is TRBV11-2 and J is TRBJ1-1; D not resolved. Germline-derived CDR1 and CDR2 are SGHAT and FQNNGV. The CDR3 sequence is 12 residues long. Trimming took off 2 bases at V and 5 bases at J, with 6 bases between the two ends. The CDR3 sequence is CASSLRLTEAFF. In DNA, the CDR3 is TGTGCCAGCAGCTTACGGTTGACTGAAGCTTTCTTT.

This clone has just one count. The rearrangement links TRBV27 to TRBJ2-7, with D possibly TRBD2 on 7 matching bases. The germline V gene encodes CDR1 MNHEY and CDR2 SMNVEV (reference sequence). This CDR3 is 15 amino acids long. Trimming pared 8 bases from V and 0 bases from J, leaving 17 bases between. The CDR3 loop is CASGEGHRSSYEQYF. CDR3 nucleotide sequence: TGTGCCAGCGGGGAGGGACATCGGAGCTCCTACGAGCAGTACTTC.

The rearrangement links TRBV7-2 to TRBJ2-7; D not certain. CDR1 and CDR2 from the germline V gene are SGHTA and FQGNSA. CDR3 length: 13 residues. With 2 bases removed from V and 6 bases from J, the gap between germline ends came to 11 bases. The CDR3 DNA reads TGTGCCAGCAGCTTAAGTCAGCCGGGCGAGCAGTACTTC. It yields the protein CASSLSQPGEQYF. The complete variable domain, with remaining parts taken from reference TRBV7-2 and TRBJ2-7, reads GAGVSQSPSNKVTEKGKDVELRCDPISGHTALYWYRQSLGQGLEFLIYFQGNSAPDKSGLPSDRFSAERTGGSVSTLTIQRTQQEDSAVYLCASSLSQPGEQYFGPGTRLTVT.

The chain combines TRBV2 with TRBJ1-6; D uncertain. CDR1 SNHLY and CDR2 FYNNEI come from the germline V gene. The CDR3 is made up of 15 amino acids. Trimming took 11 bases from V and 8 from J, leaving 22 bases between them. CDR3 sequence reads: CARGWRADSDSPLHF. CDR3 bases: TGTGCCCGGGGATGGCGGGCCGATTCTGATTCACCCCTCCACTTT. The whole variable domain, remainder taken from reference TRBV2 and TRBJ1-6, is EPEVTQTPSHQVTQMGQEVILRCVPISNHLYFYWYRQILGQKVEFLVSFYNNEISEKSEIFDDQFSVERPDGSNFTLKIRSTKLEDSAMYFCARGWRADSDSPLHFGNGTRLTVT.

This clone was seen a handful of times. V and J are TRBV19 and TRBJ2-5, with D possibly matching TRBD2 (6 bases). Deletions cut 1 base from V and 5 bases from J, with 14 bases between. The CDR3 extends over 15 amino acids. Germline assignment: CDR1 LNHDA and CDR2 SQIVND (reference sequence). This CDR3 reads CASSIGGSGQETQYF. The CDR3 DNA reads TGTGCCAGTAGTATAGGTGGGAGCGGGCAGGAGACCCAGTACTTC.

This clone has a single count. The chain uses TRBV6-1 and TRBJ2-7; 7 bases fit TRBD2. The CDR3 covers 14 residues. Trimming removed 6 bases from V and 0 bases from J; junction bases left unmatched: 5. Per the germline V gene, CDR1 is MNHNS and CDR2 is SASEGT. CDR3 residues: CASSRLAYSYEQYF. CDR3 DNA sequence: TGTGCCAGCAGCCGACTAGCTTACTCCTACGAGCAGTACTTC.

This clone turned up a few times. This sequence joins TRBV29-1 and TRBJ2-1; D possibly corresponds to TRBD2 (5 bases). Germline V gene sequence: CDR1 SQVTM, CDR2 ANQGSEA. CDR3 length: 15 residues. Between the trimmed V and J ends, which lost 5 bases and 5 bases, there was a span of 19 bases. CDR3 in amino acids: CSVRPLESGNNEQFF. CDR3 bases: TGCAGCGTTCGCCCCTTGGAGTCGGGAAACAATGAGCAGTTCTTC.

The rearrangement links TRBV19 to TRBJ2-7; 8 bases map to TRBD2. The CDR3 is 17 residues long. Germline V gene sequence: CDR1 LNHDA, CDR2 SQIVND (reference sequence). V gave up 5 bases and J gave up 5 bases; unmatched junction bases: 17. The CDR3 sequence: CASSYPSRGSGAHEQYF. CDR3 DNA sequence: TGTGCCAGTAGTTACCCCTCCCGGGGTAGCGGGGCCCACGAGCAGTACTTC.

The chain uses TRBV5-6 and TRBJ2-1, with TRBD2 identical over 12 bases. Unmatched junction bases numbered 17, after V lost 4 bases and J lost 6 bases. Germline loops: CDR1 SGHDT, CDR2 YYEEEE. The CDR3 runs 19 residues. CDR3: CASSGEKLAGGLLGNEQFF. The DNA for the CDR3 is TGTGCCAGCAGCGGAGAGAAACTAGCGGGAGGTCTGTTAGGCAATGAGCAGTTCTTC. The variable domain in full, completed from reference TRBV5-6 and TRBJ2-1, reads DAGVTQSPTHLIKTRGQQVTLRCSPKSGHDTVSWYQQALGQGPQFIFQYYEEEERQRGNFPDRFSGHQFPNYSSELNVNALLLGDSALYLCASSGEKLAGGLLGNEQFFGPGTRLTVL.

The J gene is TRBJ1-2, the V gene TRBV10-3; weak D call: TRBD1 (5 bases). The length of the CDR3 is 13 residues. CDR1 ENHRY and CDR2 SYGVKD come from the germline V gene. V gave up 4 bases and J gave up 6 bases, with 12 bases separating them. DNA of the CDR3: TGTGCCATCAGTGGCACACAAGGGGATGGCTACACCTTC. Protein sequence: CAISGTQGDGYTF.

The chain couples TRBV4-2 to TRBJ2-7; possibly TRBD2 for D (5 bases). The germline V and J ends were trimmed by 2 bases and 7 bases, with 21 bases remaining between them. The CDR3 totals 16 residues. CDR1 is LGHNA and CDR2 is YNFKEQ in the germline V gene. The CDR3 DNA follows: TGTGCCAGCAGCCAACTAATCCGGGGAGATATGGGGGAGCAGTACTTC. This translates into CASSQLIRGDMGEQYF.

The rearrangement uses TRBV6-5 and TRBJ1-1; TRBD1 is a possible D gene (5 bases). Germline CDR1 reads MNHEY; CDR2 reads SVGAGI. The CDR3 has 11 residues. V dropped 6 bases and J dropped 6 bases, with 8 bases sitting between them. As DNA, the CDR3 is TGTGCCAGCAGGGGGCCTGCTGAAGCTTTCTTT. Protein product: CASRGPAEAFF.

The chain employs TRBV18 and TRBJ2-3, with 14 bases lining up with TRBD2. Germline lookup yields CDR1 KGHSH and CDR2 LQKENI. With V trimmed by 3 bases and J by 4 bases, 9 bases remained unmatched. The CDR3 covers 18 residues. The CDR3, as DNA: TGTGCCAGCTCACCTGGACTAGCGGGAGGTCTCATTCCAGATACGCAGTATTTT. This gives the protein CASSPGLAGGLIPDTQYF.

This clone was picked up a small number of times. V gene TRBV7-9 combines with J gene TRBJ2-1; TRBD2 agrees at 7 bases. The germline gives CDR1 SEHNR, CDR2 FQNEAQ (reference sequence). The CDR3 contains 14 residues. The ends lost 5 bases at V and 7 bases at J; junction bases unmatched: 8. The CDR3, as DNA: TGTGCCAGCAGCCCCCGGGACTATGGGAATGAGCAGTTCTTC. This translates into CASSPRDYGNEQFF.

The count of this clone is one. V gene TRBV5-4 combines with J gene TRBJ1-2, with 7 bases lining up with TRBD1. Trimming removed 0 bases from V and 2 bases from J; junction bases left unmatched: 4. Germline lookup yields CDR1 SGHNT and CDR2 YYREEE (reference sequence). This CDR3 is built from 15 residues. The CDR3 DNA reads as TGTGCCAGCAGCTTGGGTCTGACAGGGAACTATGGCTACACCTTC. It encodes CASSLGLTGNYGYTF.

This clone was seen a few times. V and J are TRBV27 and TRBJ1-2, with TRBD1 matching 7 bases. Trimming at V came to 4 bases and at J to 7 bases, leaving 6 bases not matched to a gene. Per the germline V gene, CDR1 is MNHEY and CDR2 is SMNVEV (reference sequence). CDR3 length: 13 residues. The CDR3 here is CASSSTGWSGYTF. CDR3 nucleotides: TGTGCCAGCAGTTCGACAGGGTGGAGTGGCTACACCTTC.

The chain employs TRBV9 and TRBJ1-4, with D possibly being TRBD1 (6 bases). Germline CDR1 reads SGDLS; CDR2 reads YYNGEE. V shed 3 bases and J shed 5 bases, with 8 bases lying between them. The CDR3 is 13 residues long. CDR3: CASSATGNEKLFF. The CDR3 DNA follows: TGTGCCAGCAGCGCCACAGGGAATGAAAAACTGTTTTTT.

This clone was recorded only once. The V gene is TRBV2, the J gene TRBJ2-7, with TRBD1 matching 7 bases. Germline V lookup: CDR1 SNHLY, CDR2 FYNNEI. The CDR3 is 13 residues long. Germline trimming cut 5 bases from V and 7 bases from J; bases unmatched to any gene: 8. CDR3 nucleotides: TGTGCCAGCAGTCTCACGACAGGGTGGGAGCAGTACTTC. This codes for CASSLTTGWEQYF.

The chain employs TRBV7-2 and TRBJ1-2; no clear D gene. Germline V gene data show CDR1 as SGHTA and CDR2 as FQGNSA. Deletions cut 2 bases from V and 5 bases from J, with 6 bases between. This CDR3 region has 12 residues. The CDR3 region has the DNA TGTGCCAGCAGCTTACAGAAGTATGGCTACACCTTC. It translates to CASSLQKYGYTF.

V usage is TRBV29-1 and J usage is TRBJ2-7; TRBD1 matches 8 bases. Germline V gene data show CDR1 as SQVTM and CDR2 as ANQGSEA. The V segment lost 3 bases and the J segment 7 bases; nucleotides outside the gene matches: 11. The CDR3 is 14 residues long. The CDR3 DNA is TGCAGCGTTGAGTACGGGACAGGAGTTAGAGAGCAGTACTTC. It is translated as CSVEYGTGVREQYF.

The chain uses TRBV11-2 and TRBJ2-7; perhaps TRBD2 as D (6 bases). CDR1 is SGHAT and CDR2 is FQNNGV in the germline V gene. Between the trimmed V and J ends, which lost 5 bases and 5 bases, there was a span of 19 bases. The CDR3 is 15 amino acids. The CDR3 DNA is TGTGCCAGCAGCCCAAGACGGGGGAGATGGAACGAGCAGTACTTC. Translating gives CASSPRRGRWNEQYF.